Below are 27 T cell receptor beta chains sequenced from a single sample in a study of early T cells in non-severe SARS-CoV-2 infection. TCRdb ran MiXCR on the 5' RACE reads and lists one entry per CDR3 protein. Of 71,000 or so distinct CDR3 sequences in the sample, roughly 13% were seen once. Material: whole blood. These receptors were obtained from an adult who was a healthcare worker with PCR-confirmed SARS-CoV-2 infection or an uninfected control (not recorded which).

This clonotype was counted many times. The rearrangement uses TRBV6-2 or TRBV6-3 and TRBJ1-6; maybe TRBD1 (6 bases). In germline, CDR1 is MNHEY, CDR2 SVGEGT. V lost 10 bases and J 4 bases, leaving 11 bases between the germline ends. The CDR3 sequence is 13 residues long. The CDR3 sequence: CATFTGYNSPLHF. CDR3 bases: TGTGCCACCTTTACAGGGTATAATTCACCCCTCCACTTT.

The CDR3 protein is CASSQGPTTYEQYF. DNA of the CDR3: TGTGCCAGCAGCCAGGGCCCGACCACCTACGAGCAGTACTTC. The chain carries TRBV7-6 and TRBJ2-7, with D possibly being TRBD1 (5 bases). This CDR3 has 14 residues. Trimming left V 5 bases short and J 2 bases short, with 13 bases between. Germline V gene data show CDR1 as SGHVS and CDR2 as FNYEAQ.

This clonotype was seen more than once but under ten times. The chain recombines TRBV7-9 with TRBJ1-2, with D hard to call. This CDR3 is 15 amino acids long. CDR1 is SEHNR, CDR2 FQNEAQ, per germline (reference sequence). V was clipped by 5 bases and J by 2 bases, with 15 bases between them. CDR3 loop: CASSPQVFGNYGYTF. As DNA, the CDR3 is TGTGCCAGCAGCCCTCAGGTATTCGGAAACTATGGCTACACCTTC.

This clonotype was seen ten or more times. This chain uses TRBV5-1 with TRBJ1-2; possibly TRBD1 for D (6 bases). The CDR3 spans 17 residues. Germline CDR1 and CDR2: SGHRS and YFSETQ. Deletions cut 0 bases from V and 0 bases from J, with 15 bases between. The CDR3 DNA reads TGCGCCAGCAGCTTGGCCCCACAAGGGACATCTAACTATGGCTACACCTTC. This gives the protein CASSLAPQGTSNYGYTF. The full variable domain, rest sourced from reference TRBV5-1 and TRBJ1-2, is KAGVTQTPRYLIKTRGQQVTLSCSPISGHRSVSWYQQTPGQGLQFLFEYFSETQRNKGNFPGRFSGRQFSNSRSEMNVSTLELGDSALYLCASSLAPQGTSNYGYTFGSGTRLTVV.

This clonotype was detected many times. This chain uses TRBV7-9 with TRBJ1-4; tentatively, D is TRBD1 (5 bases). CDR1 is SEHNR, CDR2 FQNEAQ, per germline (reference sequence). The CDR3 length is 16 residues. The V end was cut by 2 bases, the J end by 3 bases, with 13 bases between. CDR3 in DNA: TGTGCCAGCAGCTTATCCGCGGGACGGGCTAATGAAAAACTGTTTTTT. It is translated as CASSLSAGRANEKLFF.

The chain joins TRBV4-2 to TRBJ2-3, with 11 bases aligning to TRBD2. CDR3 length: 17 amino acids. The J segment lost 5 bases and the V segment lost 1 base, leaving 8 bases of the junction unmatched. Germline CDR1 LGHNA, CDR2 YNFKEQ. Here the CDR3 DNA reads TGTGCCAGCAGCCAAGGTGGGGTAGCGGGGGGGCAAGATACGCAGTATTTT. Its translation: CASSQGGVAGGQDTQYF.

The V and J genes are TRBV11-2 and TRBJ1-1; no clear D. Germline CDR1 is SGHAT and CDR2 is FQNNGV. This CDR3 contains 13 residues. Trimming removed 1 base from V and 11 bases from J, with 14 bases in between. CDR3 sequence: CASSLVVWIRAFF. The CDR3 nucleotides read TGTGCCAGCAGCTTAGTAGTCTGGATCCGCGCTTTCTTT.

There are a few counts of this clonotype. The chain carries TRBV7-2 and TRBJ2-7; the D call may be TRBD1 or TRBD2 (5 bases each). V was clipped by 2 bases and J by 0 bases, with 14 bases between them. This CDR3 region has 16 residues. Germline loops: CDR1 SGHTA, CDR2 FQGNSA. The CDR3 DNA follows: TGTGCCAGCAGCTTATCACCGGGACGAAACTCCTACGAGCAGTACTTC. Its translation is CASSLSPGRNSYEQYF.

This clonotype was seen a handful of times. The V gene is TRBV27, the J gene TRBJ2-5, with TRBD1 identical over 8 bases. The V gene end was trimmed by 2 bases and the J gene end by 1 base; junction bases not matched to a gene: 9. Per the germline V gene, CDR1 is MNHEY and CDR2 is SMNVEV (reference sequence). The CDR3 is 17 amino acids. CDR3 in amino acids: CASSLTLRTGLQETQYF. The CDR3, as DNA: TGTGCCAGCAGTTTAACCCTTAGGACAGGGCTCCAAGAGACCCAGTACTTC.

This chain uses TRBV7-3 with TRBJ1-1, with D tentatively TRBD1 (6 bases). There are 13 residues in the CDR3. Germline loops: CDR1 SGHTA, CDR2 FQGTGA. V gave up 2 bases and J gave up 6 bases, with 10 bases separating them. The DNA of the CDR3 is TGTGCCAGCAGCTTACAGGGGTACGCTGAAGCTTTCTTT. Translation gives CASSLQGYAEAFF.

V is TRBV3-1 and J is TRBJ2-3; the match to TRBD2 covers 13 bases. The CDR3 length is 17 residues. Germline V lookup: CDR1 LGHDT, CDR2 YNNKEL (reference sequence). V lost 4 bases and J lost 0; bases outside the gene matches: 4. The CDR3 loop is CASSPRTSGGSTDTQYF. In nucleotides, the CDR3 is TGTGCCAGCAGCCCTCGGACTAGCGGGGGAAGCACAGATACGCAGTATTTT.

This clonotype has more than one count but fewer than ten. The rearrangement joins TRBV7-2 to TRBJ2-1; D unclear. CDR1 SGHTA and CDR2 FQGNSA come from the germline V gene. The CDR3 has 13 residues. Trimming pared 3 bases from V and 6 bases from J, leaving 9 bases between. The CDR3 nucleotides are TGTGCCAGCAGCTTTGAGCGCTCCAATGAGCAGTTCTTC. It yields the protein CASSFERSNEQFF.

J is TRBJ2-2 and V is TRBV3-1, with D unresolved. V was cut by 0 bases and J by 5 bases, with 10 bases left in between. The CDR3 length is 15 residues. Germline V CDR1 and CDR2: LGHDT, YNNKEL (reference sequence). The DNA for the CDR3 is TGTGCCAGCAGCCAAGAGGTTTCCGCTACCGGGGAGCTGTTTTTT. As protein: CASSQEVSATGELFF.

The sample holds a few counts of this clonotype. The genes are TRBV29-1 and TRBJ1-1; no clear D. The germline CDR1 and CDR2 sequences are SQVTM and ANQGSEA. There are 14 residues in the CDR3. Trimming pared 3 bases from V and 8 bases from J, leaving 19 bases between. This chain's CDR3 is CSVDPTGGRVEAFF. The CDR3, as DNA: TGCAGCGTTGACCCTACGGGAGGGAGGGTGGAAGCTTTCTTT.

The rearrangement joins TRBV28 to TRBJ1-2, with D perhaps TRBD1 (6 bases). The V gene lost 6 bases and the J gene lost 3 bases, with 11 bases spanning the gap. Germline lookup yields CDR1 MDHEN and CDR2 SYDVKM. This CDR3 is 13 amino acids long. This chain's CDR3 is CASSQQGDYGYTF. In DNA, the CDR3 is TGTGCCAGCAGCCAACAGGGTGACTATGGCTACACCTTC.

The sample holds a few counts of this clonotype. This chain uses TRBV5-5 with TRBJ1-1, with a tentative D call TRBD1 (5 bases). CDR3 length: 14 residues. Germline-derived CDR1 and CDR2 are SGHKS and YYEKEE (reference sequence). Trimming removed 3 bases at V and 4 bases at J, with 13 bases between. The CDR3 loop reads CASSYGLGGTEAFF. The CDR3 DNA sequence: TGTGCCAGCAGCTACGGACTGGGGGGCACTGAAGCTTTCTTT.

This clonotype was observed a handful of times. The chain joins TRBV28 to TRBJ2-3; no reliable D call. The germline V and J ends were trimmed by 7 bases and 0 bases, with 5 bases remaining between them. Germline CDR1 and CDR2: MDHEN and SYDVKM. The CDR3 consists of 12 residues. CDR3 bases: TGTGCCAGCACAGATAGCACAGATACGCAGTATTTT. The encoded protein is CASTDSTDTQYF.

The rearrangement links TRBV7-3 to TRBJ1-1; D ambiguous. V dropped 2 bases and J dropped 3 bases, with 7 bases sitting between them. Germline lookup yields CDR1 SGHTA and CDR2 FQGTGA. The CDR3 totals 13 residues. The CDR3 DNA is TGTGCCAGCAGCTTATGGCGACACACTGAAGCTTTCTTT. Amino acids: CASSLWRHTEAFF.

The genes are TRBV12-3 or TRBV12-4 and TRBJ2-3, with D possibly matching TRBD2 (7 bases). The CDR3 loop spans 14 amino acids. V was trimmed by 3 bases and J by 5 bases, leaving 12 bases between them. In nucleotides, the CDR3 is TGTGCCAGCAGTTTGGGGGGGGGCCGAGATACGCAGTATTTT. Translation gives CASSLGGGRDTQYF.

This clonotype was counted many times. The V and J genes are TRBV18 and TRBJ1-1; no reliable D call. The germline gives CDR1 KGHSH, CDR2 LQKENI. The CDR3 is made up of 14 amino acids. The germline V and J ends were trimmed by 2 bases and 0 bases, with 7 bases remaining between them. The CDR3 here is CASSPTQVNTEAFF. DNA for the CDR3: TGTGCCAGCTCACCAACGCAGGTGAACACTGAAGCTTTCTTT.

A few counts support this clonotype. The chain couples TRBV28 to TRBJ2-1; 7 bases align to TRBD2. Per germline, CDR1 MDHEN and CDR2 SYDVKM. V trimming: 7 bases; J trimming: 7 bases; junction bases outside the gene matches: 7. The CDR3 runs 13 residues. CDR3 protein: CASKFGTNNEQFF. The CDR3 DNA sequence: TGTGCCAGCAAGTTCGGGACTAATAATGAGCAGTTCTTC.

This chain links TRBV7-9 with TRBJ2-7; TRBD1 matches 8 bases. This CDR3 has 13 residues. Germline V gene lookup returns CDR1 SEHNR and CDR2 FQNEAQ (reference sequence). V trimming: 11 bases; J trimming: 2 bases; junction bases outside the gene matches: 8. The DNA of the CDR3 is TGTGCCGGGTCTGACAGGGGCCCCTACGAGCAGTACTTC. Amino acids: CAGSDRGPYEQYF. The full variable domain, with the rest looked up from reference TRBV7-9 and TRBJ2-7, is DTGVSQNPRHKITKRGQNVTFRCDPISEHNRLYWYRQTLGQGPEFLTYFQNEAQLEKSRLLSDRFSAERPKGSFSTLEIQRTEQGDSAMYLCAGSDRGPYEQYFGPGTRLTVT.

There are a few counts of this clonotype. This chain links TRBV2 with TRBJ2-5; D gene uncertain. Trimming pared 7 bases from V and 0 bases from J, leaving 12 bases between. The CDR3 spans 14 residues. Germline lookup yields CDR1 SNHLY and CDR2 FYNNEI. The CDR3 nucleotides are TGTGCCAGCAATTTGGGTCCGAACCAAGAGACCCAGTACTTC. Its protein is CASNLGPNQETQYF.

The gene calls are TRBV29-1 and TRBJ2-1, with D perhaps TRBD2 (5 bases). This CDR3 contains 13 residues. Trimming left V 6 bases short and J 6 bases short, with 15 bases between. The V gene's germline CDR1 is SQVTM and CDR2 ANQGSEA. CDR3 amino acids: CSVITIARNEQFF. In DNA, the CDR3 is TGCAGCGTGATTACGATAGCGCGCAATGAGCAGTTCTTC.

The gene calls are TRBV28 and TRBJ1-2; D is unclear. The CDR3 covers 14 residues. In germline, CDR1 is MDHEN, CDR2 SYDVKM. Deletions cut 2 bases from V and 4 bases from J, with 11 bases between. In DNA form, the CDR3 reads TGTGCCAGCAGTTTAAGGACCGGATTCTATGGCTACACCTTC. Encoded protein: CASSLRTGFYGYTF.

This clonotype was seen many times. V is TRBV10-3 and J is TRBJ2-2; perhaps TRBD1 as D (6 bases). CDR1 and CDR2 (germline): ENHRY, SYGVKD. This CDR3 has 16 amino acids. Deletions cut 6 bases from V and 3 bases from J, with 17 bases between. CDR3 bases: TGTGCCATCAGCCCCCCCGGACAGCGTCACACCGGGGAGCTGTTTTTT. Encoded protein: CAISPPGQRHTGELFF.

This chain connects TRBV28 to TRBJ1-5; a possible D gene is TRBD1 (5 bases). Trimming took off 5 bases at V and 4 bases at J, with 15 bases between the two ends. The germline CDR1 and CDR2 sequences are MDHEN and SYDVKM. The CDR3 is 15 residues long. CDR3 in amino acids: CASSRLQGGNQPQHF. CDR3 in DNA: TGTGCCAGCAGTCGGCTCCAGGGAGGTAATCAGCCCCAGCATTTT.